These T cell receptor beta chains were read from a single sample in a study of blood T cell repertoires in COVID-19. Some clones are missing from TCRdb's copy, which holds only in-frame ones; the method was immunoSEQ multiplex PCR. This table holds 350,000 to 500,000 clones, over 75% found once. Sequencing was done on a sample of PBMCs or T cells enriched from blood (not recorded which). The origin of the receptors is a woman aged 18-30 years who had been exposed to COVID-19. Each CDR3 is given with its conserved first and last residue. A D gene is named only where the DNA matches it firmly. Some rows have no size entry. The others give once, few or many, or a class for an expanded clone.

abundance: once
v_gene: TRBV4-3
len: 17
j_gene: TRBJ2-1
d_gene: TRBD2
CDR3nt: TGCGCCAGCAGCCAAGATACCAGCGGGGGGTCCTACAATGAGCAGTTCTTC
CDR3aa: CASSQDTSGGSYNEQFF

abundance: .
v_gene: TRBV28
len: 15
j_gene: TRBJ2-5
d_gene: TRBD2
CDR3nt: TGTGCCAGCACCCCCCTGGGGACTAGCGAAGAGACCCAGTACTTC
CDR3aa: CASTPLGTSEETQYF

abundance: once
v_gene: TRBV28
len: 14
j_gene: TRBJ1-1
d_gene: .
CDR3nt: TGTGCCAGCAGTTTCTTACAGGGGAACACTGAAGCTTTCTTT
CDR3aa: CASSFLQGNTEAFF

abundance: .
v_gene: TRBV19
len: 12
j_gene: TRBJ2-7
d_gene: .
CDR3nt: TGTGCCACCACAGGGTCGGCCTACGAGCAGTACTTC
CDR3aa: CATTGSAYEQYF

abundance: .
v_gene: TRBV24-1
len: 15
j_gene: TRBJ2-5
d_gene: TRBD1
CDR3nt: TGTGCCACCAGTGACTGGACAGGGGGGAAAGAGACCCAGTACTTC
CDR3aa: CATSDWTGGKETQYF

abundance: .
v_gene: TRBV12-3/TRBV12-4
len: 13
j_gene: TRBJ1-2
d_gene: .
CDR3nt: TGTGCCAGCAGTTGGACAGATCGGAGTGGCTACACCTTC
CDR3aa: CASSWTDRSGYTF

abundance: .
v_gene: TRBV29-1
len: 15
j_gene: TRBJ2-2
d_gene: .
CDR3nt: TGCAGCGTTGAAAACGTTCAGGGAAGGACCGGGGAGCTGTTTTTT
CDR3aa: CSVENVQGRTGELFF

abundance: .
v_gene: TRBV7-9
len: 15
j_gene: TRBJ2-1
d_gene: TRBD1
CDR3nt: TGTGCCAGCAGCCAATCCGGGACAGGGGGTAATGAGCAGTTCTTC
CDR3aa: CASSQSGTGGNEQFF

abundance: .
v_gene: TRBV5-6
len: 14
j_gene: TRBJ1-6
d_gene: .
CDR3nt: TGTGCCAGCAGCTTGTTGGGGGGAAATTCACCCCTCCACTTT
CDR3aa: CASSLLGGNSPLHF

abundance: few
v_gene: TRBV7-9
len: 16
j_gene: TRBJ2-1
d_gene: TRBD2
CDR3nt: TGTGCCAGCAGCTCCCTCACTAGCGGGAGGCACAATGAGCAGTTCTTC
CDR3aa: CASSSLTSGRHNEQFF

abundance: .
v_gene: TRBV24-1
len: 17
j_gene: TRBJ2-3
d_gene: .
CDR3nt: TGTGCCACCAGTGATTCCCGAGCGGGTCAGAGCACAGATACGCAGTATTTT
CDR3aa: CATSDSRAGQSTDTQYF

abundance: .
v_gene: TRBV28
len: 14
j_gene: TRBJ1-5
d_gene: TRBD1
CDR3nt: TGTGCCAGCAGCCTCGGACAGGGAGGTCAGCCCCAGCATTTT
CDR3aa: CASSLGQGGQPQHF

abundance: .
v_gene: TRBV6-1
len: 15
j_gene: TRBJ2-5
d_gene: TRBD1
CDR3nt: TGTGCCAGCAGTGAGACGGACAGGGGGCAAGGGACCCAGTACTTC
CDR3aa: CASSETDRGQGTQYF

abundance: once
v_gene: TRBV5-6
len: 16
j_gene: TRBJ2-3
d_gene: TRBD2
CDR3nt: TGTGCCAGCAGCTTACTAGCGGGGGGTGGGACAGATACGCAGTATTTT
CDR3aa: CASSLLAGGGTDTQYF

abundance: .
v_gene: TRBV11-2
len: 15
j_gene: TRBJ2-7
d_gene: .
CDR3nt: TGTGCCAGCAGCAACCGGGACTTCCTCTCCTACGAGCAGTACTTC
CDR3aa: CASSNRDFLSYEQYF

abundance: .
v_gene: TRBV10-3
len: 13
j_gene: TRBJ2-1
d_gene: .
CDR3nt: TGTGCCATCAGTGACAGACAGTACAATGAGCAGTTCTTC
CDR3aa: CAISDRQYNEQFF

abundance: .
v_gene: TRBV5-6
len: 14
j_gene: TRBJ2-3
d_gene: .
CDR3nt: TGTGCCAGCAGCGTGTGGAGGGGAGCAGATACGCAGTATTTT
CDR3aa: CASSVWRGADTQYF

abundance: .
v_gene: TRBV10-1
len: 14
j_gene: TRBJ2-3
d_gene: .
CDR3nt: TGCGCCAGCAGTGATGGGGCGAACACAGATACGCAGTATTTT
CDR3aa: CASSDGANTDTQYF

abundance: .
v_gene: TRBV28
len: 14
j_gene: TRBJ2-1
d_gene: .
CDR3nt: TGTGCCAGCAGTTTATCCAACCAGGGCGAAAAAGGGTTCTTC
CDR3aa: CASSLSNQGEKGFF

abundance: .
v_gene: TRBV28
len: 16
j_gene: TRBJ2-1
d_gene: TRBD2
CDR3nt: TGTGCCAGCAGTTCCCCCGGGACTAGCCTGCCCAATGAGCAGTTCTTC
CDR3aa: CASSSPGTSLPNEQFF

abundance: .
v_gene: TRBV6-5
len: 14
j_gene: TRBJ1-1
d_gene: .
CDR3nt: TGTGCCAGCAGGCCACCAACAAGTAACACTGAAGCTTTCTTT
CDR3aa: CASRPPTSNTEAFF

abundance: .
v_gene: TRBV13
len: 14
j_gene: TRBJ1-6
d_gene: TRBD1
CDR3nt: TGTGCCAGCAGCTTAAGACAGGGGAGTTCACCCCTCCACTTT
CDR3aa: CASSLRQGSSPLHF

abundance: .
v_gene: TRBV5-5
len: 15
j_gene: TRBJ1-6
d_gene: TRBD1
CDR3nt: TGTGCCAGCAGGTCAGACAGGGGCACATATTCACCCCTCCACTTT
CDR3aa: CASRSDRGTYSPLHF

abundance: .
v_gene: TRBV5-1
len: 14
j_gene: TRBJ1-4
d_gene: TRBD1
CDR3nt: TGCGCCAGCAGCCAGGGACAGCGGGATGAAAAACTGTTTTTT
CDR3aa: CASSQGQRDEKLFF

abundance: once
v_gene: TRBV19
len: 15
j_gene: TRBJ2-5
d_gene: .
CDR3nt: TGTGCCAGTAGTCTGCTAGGTAGCGCACAAGAGACCCAGTACTTC
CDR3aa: CASSLLGSAQETQYF

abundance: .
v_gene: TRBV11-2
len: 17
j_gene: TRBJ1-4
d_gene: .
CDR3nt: TGTGCCAGCAGCTTACACCCCGACACCTTAACTAATGAAAAACTGTTTTTT
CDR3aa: CASSLHPDTLTNEKLFF

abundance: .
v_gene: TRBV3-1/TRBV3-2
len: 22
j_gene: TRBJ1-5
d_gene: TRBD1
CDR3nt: TGTGCCAGCAGCCAAGAACCGTGCCCCAGGACAGGGGGCCACTATAGCAATCAGCCCCAGCATTTT
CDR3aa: CASSQEPCPRTGGHYSNQPQHF

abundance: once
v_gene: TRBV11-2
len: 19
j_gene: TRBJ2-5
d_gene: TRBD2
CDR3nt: TGTGCCAGCAGCTTAGTAGGAAGGTCCGGGGGGGAGACCCAAGAGACCCAGTACTTC
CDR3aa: CASSLVGRSGGETQETQYF

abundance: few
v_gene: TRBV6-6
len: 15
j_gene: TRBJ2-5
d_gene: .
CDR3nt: TGTGCCAGCAGTTACGAGTTACTGTACCAAGAGACCCAGTACTTC
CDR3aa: CASSYELLYQETQYF

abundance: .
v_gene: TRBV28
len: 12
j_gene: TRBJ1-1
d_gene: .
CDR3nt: TGTGCCAGCAGTCTACAGGGTACTGAAGCTTTCTTT
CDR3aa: CASSLQGTEAFF

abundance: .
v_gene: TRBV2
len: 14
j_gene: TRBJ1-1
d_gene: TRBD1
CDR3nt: TGTGCCAGCAGTGTTACAGGGGGCTACACTGAAGCTTTCTTT
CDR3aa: CASSVTGGYTEAFF

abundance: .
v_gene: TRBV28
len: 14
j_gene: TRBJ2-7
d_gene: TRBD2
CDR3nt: TGTGCCAGCAGGGCCCGGCGGGGGAAATACGAGCAGTACTTC
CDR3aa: CASRARRGKYEQYF

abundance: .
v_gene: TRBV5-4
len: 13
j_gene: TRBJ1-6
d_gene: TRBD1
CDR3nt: TGTGCCAGCAGCCGGGACAGTAATTCACCCCTCCACTTT
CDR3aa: CASSRDSNSPLHF

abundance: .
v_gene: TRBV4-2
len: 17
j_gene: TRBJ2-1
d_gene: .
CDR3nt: TGTGCCAGCAGCCAAGATGTAGCGGTGTCGACCTACAATGAGCAGTTCTTC
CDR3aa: CASSQDVAVSTYNEQFF

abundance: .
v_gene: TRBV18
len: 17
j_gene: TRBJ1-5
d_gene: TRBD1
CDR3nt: TGTGCCAGCTCCGCCAGGGGGCAACGGGGTAGCAATCAGCCCCAGCATTTT
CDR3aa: CASSARGQRGSNQPQHF

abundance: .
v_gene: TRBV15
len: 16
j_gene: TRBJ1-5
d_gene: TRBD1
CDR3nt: TGTGCCACCAGCAGAGGGGGACAGGAGATTAATCAGCCCCAGCATTTT
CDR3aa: CATSRGGQEINQPQHF

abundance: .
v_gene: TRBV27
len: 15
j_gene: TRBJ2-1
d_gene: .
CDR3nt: TGTGCCAGCAGGCCAGGCCAATCGCCGTACAATGAGCAGTTCTTC
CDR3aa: CASRPGQSPYNEQFF

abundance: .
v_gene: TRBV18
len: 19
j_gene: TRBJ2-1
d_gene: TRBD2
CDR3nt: TGTGCCAGCTCACGGCGGATAGCGGGGTCCTCGAGCTCCTACAATGAGCAGTTCTTC
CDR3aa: CASSRRIAGSSSSYNEQFF

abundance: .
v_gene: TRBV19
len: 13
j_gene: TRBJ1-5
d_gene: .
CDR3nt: TGTGCCAGTAAGGGCGGGGGCAATCAGCCCCAGCATTTT
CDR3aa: CASKGGGNQPQHF

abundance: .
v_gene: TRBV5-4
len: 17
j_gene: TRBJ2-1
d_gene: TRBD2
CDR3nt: TGTGCCAGCAGCTTGCGTCCAGCGGGAGGGCCTCACAATGAGCAGTTCTTC
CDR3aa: CASSLRPAGGPHNEQFF

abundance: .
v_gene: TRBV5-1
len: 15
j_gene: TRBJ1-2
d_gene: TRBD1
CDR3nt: TGCGCCAGCAGCTTGAATAGACAGGGGAACTATGGCTACACCTTC
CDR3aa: CASSLNRQGNYGYTF

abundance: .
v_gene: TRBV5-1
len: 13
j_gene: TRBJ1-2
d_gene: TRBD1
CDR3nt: TGCGCCAGCAGCTGGACAGGGGGCGATGGCTACACCTTC
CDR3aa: CASSWTGGDGYTF

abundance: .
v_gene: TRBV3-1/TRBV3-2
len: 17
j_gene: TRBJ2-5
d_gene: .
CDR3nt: TGTGCCAGCAGCCAAGATAGTTATGTAGGGGAATGGACGACCCAGTACTTC
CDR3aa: CASSQDSYVGEWTTQYF

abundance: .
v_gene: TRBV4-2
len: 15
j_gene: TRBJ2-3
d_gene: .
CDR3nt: TGTGCCAGCAGCCAAGCCGCGGGGAGCACAGATACGCAGTATTTT
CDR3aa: CASSQAAGSTDTQYF

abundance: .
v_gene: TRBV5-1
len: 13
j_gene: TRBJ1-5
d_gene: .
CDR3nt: TGCGCCAGCAGCCTCGGGGTGCATCAGCCCCAGCATTTT
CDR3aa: CASSLGVHQPQHF

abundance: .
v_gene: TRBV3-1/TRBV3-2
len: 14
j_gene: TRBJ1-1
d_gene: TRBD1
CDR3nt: TGTGCCAGCAGCCAACTACAGGGGAGCACTGAAGCTTTCTTT
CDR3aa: CASSQLQGSTEAFF

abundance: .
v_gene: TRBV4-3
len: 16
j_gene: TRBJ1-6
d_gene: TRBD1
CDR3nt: TGCGCCAGCAGCCAAGAGTGGGCAGGGGGCGGATCACCCCTCCACTTT
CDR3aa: CASSQEWAGGGSPLHF

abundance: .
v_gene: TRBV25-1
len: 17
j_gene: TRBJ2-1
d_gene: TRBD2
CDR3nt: TGTGCCAGCAGTACATCGTCCGGACTAGCGGGAGTCAATGAGCAGTTCTTC
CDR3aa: CASSTSSGLAGVNEQFF

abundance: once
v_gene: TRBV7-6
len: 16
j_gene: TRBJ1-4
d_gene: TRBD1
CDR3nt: TGTGCCAGCAGCTTAGGAAGCGGGACAGGGAATGAAAAACTGTTTTTT
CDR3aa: CASSLGSGTGNEKLFF

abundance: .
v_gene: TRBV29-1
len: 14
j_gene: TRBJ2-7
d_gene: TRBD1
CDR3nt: TGCAGCGTTGCGTCCGGGACAGGGGGGGGCGAGCAGTACTTC
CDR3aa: CSVASGTGGGEQYF

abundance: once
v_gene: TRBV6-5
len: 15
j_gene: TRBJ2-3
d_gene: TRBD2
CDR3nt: TGTGCCAGCAACCTAGCGGGGGGGATCACAGATACGCAGTATTTT
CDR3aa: CASNLAGGITDTQYF

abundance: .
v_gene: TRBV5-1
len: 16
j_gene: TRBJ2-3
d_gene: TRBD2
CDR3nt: TGCGCCAGCAGCCGGTCTAGCGGAGCCAACACTAATACGCAGTATTTT
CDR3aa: CASSRSSGANTNTQYF

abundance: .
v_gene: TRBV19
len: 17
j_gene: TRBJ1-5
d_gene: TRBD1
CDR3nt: TGTGCCAGTAGTATAGATGGGACAGGGCTACGGAATCAGCCCCAGCATTTT
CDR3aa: CASSIDGTGLRNQPQHF

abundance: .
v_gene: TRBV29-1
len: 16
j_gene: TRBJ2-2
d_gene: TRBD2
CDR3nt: TGCAGCGTCCGTGGAGCTCGGGGGGAGAACACCGGGGAGCTGTTTTTT
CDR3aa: CSVRGARGENTGELFF

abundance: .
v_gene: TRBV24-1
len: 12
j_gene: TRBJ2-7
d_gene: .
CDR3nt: TGTGCCACCAGTATGACAGACTACGAGCAGTACTTC
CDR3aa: CATSMTDYEQYF

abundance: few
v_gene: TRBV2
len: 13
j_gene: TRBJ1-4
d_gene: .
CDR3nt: TGTGCCAGCCATAAAACCCTCCAGGAAAAACTGTTTTTT
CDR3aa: CASHKTLQEKLFF

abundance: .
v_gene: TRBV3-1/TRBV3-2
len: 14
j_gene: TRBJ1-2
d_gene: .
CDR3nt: TGTGCCAGCAGCCAAGTCAGGGTTAACTATGGCTACACCTTC
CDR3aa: CASSQVRVNYGYTF

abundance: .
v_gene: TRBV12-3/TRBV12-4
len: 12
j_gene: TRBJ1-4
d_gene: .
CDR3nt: TGTGCCTGGACAGCAACTAATGAAAAACTGTTTTTT
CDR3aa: CAWTATNEKLFF

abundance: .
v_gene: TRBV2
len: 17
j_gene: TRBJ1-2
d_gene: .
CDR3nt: TGTGCCAGCAGTGATATGGCGGAGGTTCCTGCTATCTATGGCTACACCTTC
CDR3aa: CASSDMAEVPAIYGYTF